Following are 14 T cell receptor beta chains from one sample sequenced in a study of cytomegalovirus exposure and HLA in healthy donors. The PCR ran on 60 Vbeta and 13 Jbeta primers. Libraries were prepared by immunoSEQ multiplex PCR; TCRdb keeps only in-frame clonotypes and omits some of them. This table holds some 120,000 clones, 15% to 17% found once. Material for sequencing was PBMCs. The receptors stem from a woman under 30 in good health and CMV-seronegative.

In this sample, this clone turned up a few times. The V call is TRBV5-1, the J call TRBJ2-1; D perhaps matches TRBD2 (6 bases). V lost 1 base and J 5 bases, leaving 19 bases between the germline ends. The V gene's germline CDR1 is SGHRS and CDR2 YFSETQ. CDR3 size: 17 residues. The CDR3 reads CASSLSQGDSLNNEQFF. In DNA, the CDR3 is TGCGCCAGCAGCTTGTCGCAAGGGGACTCCCTTAACAATGAGCAGTTCTTC.

DNA of the CDR3: TGTGCCAGCAGCCCGACAGGGGGGGACACTGAAGCTTTCTTT. This codes for CASSPTGGDTEAFF. The gene calls are TRBV7-2 and TRBJ1-1; 9 bases line up with TRBD1. The CDR3 is 14 amino acids. The V segment lost 5 bases and the J segment 3 bases; nucleotides outside the gene matches: 4. The germline gives CDR1 SGHTA, CDR2 FQGNSA. Together with reference TRBV7-2 and TRBJ1-1, the CDR3 gives the full variable domain: GAGVSQSPSNKVTEKGKDVELRCDPISGHTALYWYRQSLGQGLEFLIYFQGNSAPDKSGLPSDRFSAERTGGSVSTLTIQRTQQEDSAVYLCASSPTGGDTEAFFGQGTRLTVV.

The chain carries TRBV6-1 and TRBJ2-1; 14 bases map to TRBD2. CDR1 is MNHNS and CDR2 is SASEGT in the germline V gene. The CDR3 is 16 residues long. V gave up 3 bases and J gave up 8 bases; unmatched junction bases: 6. This CDR3 reads CASSETGTSGSDEQFF. Written as DNA, the CDR3 is TGTGCCAGCAGTGAGACCGGGACTAGCGGGAGTGATGAGCAGTTCTTC.

The CDR3 DNA sequence: TGTGCCAGCAGTGAAGCGGGGAGAAAATATGGCTACACCTTC. Translated, it gives CASSEAGRKYGYTF. This chain joins TRBV2 and TRBJ1-2; no clear D gene. CDR3 size: 14 residues. The V gene lost 0 bases and the J gene lost 5 bases, with 10 bases spanning the gap. CDR1 is SNHLY and CDR2 is FYNNEI in the germline V gene.

In its sample, this clone was seen a few times. V is TRBV27 and J is TRBJ2-7, with TRBD2 matching over 9 bases. The J segment lost 6 bases and the V segment lost 4 bases, leaving 7 bases of the junction unmatched. In germline, CDR1 is MNHEY, CDR2 SMNVEV (reference sequence). The CDR3 totals 14 residues. Written as DNA, the CDR3 is TGTGCCAGCAGTTCCGTGCGGGAGGGCCTCGAGCAGTACTTC. This encodes CASSSVREGLEQYF.

The sample holds a few counts of this clone. J is TRBJ2-7 and V is TRBV5-6; perhaps TRBD2 as D (7 bases). Germline CDR1 SGHDT, CDR2 YYEEEE. With 3 bases removed from V and 3 bases from J, the gap between germline ends came to 19 bases. The CDR3 is 16 residues long. The CDR3 sequence: CASSSEGGGSLYEQYF. The CDR3, as DNA: TGTGCCAGCAGCTCGGAGGGAGGGGGTTCTCTCTACGAGCAGTACTTC.

The CDR3 nucleotides are TGCGCCAGCAGTGTAACAGGGGTGAAGGCAGATACGCAGTATTTT. Translating it yields CASSVTGVKADTQYF. The gene calls are TRBV10-1 and TRBJ2-3, with TRBD1 identical over 7 bases. CDR3 length: 15 residues. With V trimmed by 4 bases and J by 4 bases, 8 bases remained unmatched. From germline, CDR1 is WNHNN and CDR2 SYGVQD (reference sequence).

The rearrangement links TRBV9 to TRBJ2-2; D is perhaps TRBD2 (5 bases). This CDR3 is 19 amino acids long. V dropped 2 bases and J dropped 3 bases, with 23 bases sitting between them. Germline CDR1 SGDLS, CDR2 YYNGEE. The CDR3 is CASSVGLRGSVPHTGELFF. CDR3 DNA sequence: TGTGCCAGCAGCGTGGGCTTACGGGGTTCAGTCCCACACACCGGGGAGCTGTTTTTT.

This clone was counted between two and nine times. The J gene is TRBJ2-1, the V gene TRBV19; TRBD2 might be the D (7 bases). The germline V and J ends were trimmed by 5 bases and 9 bases, with 26 bases remaining between them. This CDR3 spans 17 amino acids. From germline, CDR1 is LNHDA and CDR2 SQIVND (reference sequence). CDR3 region: CASSPSLGGAYFSEQFF. Written as DNA, the CDR3 is TGTGCCAGTAGTCCCTCCCTTGGGGGGGCCTACTTTAGTGAGCAGTTCTTC.

The rearrangement joins TRBV28 to TRBJ1-1, with TRBD1 as a possible D gene (5 bases). The CDR3 is 14 amino acids. Germline lookup yields CDR1 MDHEN and CDR2 SYDVKM. The germline V and J ends were trimmed by 2 bases and 4 bases, with 11 bases remaining between them. The DNA of the CDR3 is TGTGCCAGCAGTTTAGGGGGGGGAAGCACTGAAGCTTTCTTT. Translated: CASSLGGGSTEAFF. Based on the CDR3 plus reference TRBV28 and TRBJ1-1, the full variable domain is DVKVTQSSRYLVKRTGEKVFLECVQDMDHENMFWYRQDPGLGLRLIYFSYDVKMKEKGDIPEGYSVSREKKERFSLILESASTNQTSMYLCASSLGGGSTEAFFGQGTRLTVV.

The chain combines TRBV5-5 with TRBJ1-6; the D is unclear. V was shortened by 2 bases and J by 6 bases, with 12 bases between the two germline ends. Germline loops: CDR1 SGHKS, CDR2 YYEKEE (reference sequence). The CDR3 sequence is 15 residues long. CDR3 nucleotides: TGTGCCAGCAGCTTACACCCAGGTGGTAATTCACCCCTCCACTTT. Residues: CASSLHPGGNSPLHF.

A few counts support this clone. The chain recombines TRBV10-3 with TRBJ1-1; 8 bases are shared with TRBD1. CDR3 length equals 14 residues. The junction had 8 bases not matched to a gene; V was cut back by 7 bases and J by 4 bases. Germline V CDR1 and CDR2: ENHRY, SYGVKD. The chain's CDR3 is CAINLDRESTEAFF. In DNA, the CDR3 is TGTGCCATCAACTTGGACAGGGAGAGCACTGAAGCTTTCTTT.

This sequence joins TRBV6-5 and TRBJ2-7, with 9 nucleotides matching TRBD2. The CDR3 runs 14 residues. The germline CDR1 and CDR2 sequences are MNHEY and SVGAGI. Losses at the gene ends were 8 bases for V and 4 bases for J; bases not matched to a gene: 9. CDR3 region: CASALRGLAYEQYF. The CDR3 region has the DNA TGTGCCAGCGCCCTGCGGGGACTAGCTTACGAGCAGTACTTC.

The chain couples TRBV7-2 to TRBJ2-5; TRBD2 matches 12 bases. CDR1 SGHTA and CDR2 FQGNSA come from the germline V gene. The length of the CDR3 is 17 residues. J gave up 4 bases and V 1 base, and 7 bases lay outside the gene matches. The CDR3 protein is CASSLGPSGGALETQYF. The DNA of the CDR3 is TGTGCCAGCAGCTTAGGCCCTAGCGGGGGGGCCCTAGAGACCCAGTACTTC.